The 18 T cell receptor beta chains below all came from one sample that was sequenced in a study of cytomegalovirus exposure and HLA in healthy donors. PCR amplification relied on 60 Vbeta primers (plus 13 Jbeta primers). TCRdb's copy holds only in-frame clones and misses some; the assay was immunoSEQ multiplex PCR. The data show under 150,000 clones, around 71% seen once. Sequenced input: PBMCs. These receptors were taken from a woman aged 60-75 years in good health and CMV-seropositive.

The J gene is TRBJ2-7, the V gene TRBV9; no reliable D call. Germline V lookup: CDR1 SGDLS, CDR2 YYNGEE. The V end was cut by 0 bases, the J end by 0 bases, with 7 bases between. The CDR3 spans 14 residues. The CDR3, as DNA: TGTGCCAGCAGCGTAGATGTCAGCTCCTACGAGCAGTACTTC. This encodes CASSVDVSSYEQYF.

This clone has only one observation. The chain uses TRBV5-5 and TRBJ1-6; weak D call: TRBD1 (5 bases). The germline V and J ends were trimmed by 4 bases and 0 bases, with 11 bases remaining between them. Germline CDR1 and CDR2: SGHKS and YYEKEE (reference sequence). This CDR3 is 16 amino acids long. DNA of the CDR3: TGTGCCAGCAGCCGGGACTGGAGCTCCTATAATTCACCCCTCCACTTT. Translated: CASSRDWSSYNSPLHF.

DNA of the CDR3: TGTGCCACCAGCAGAGGACAGGGGGTAGATACGCAGTATTTT. This gives the protein CATSRGQGVDTQYF. The V call is TRBV15, the J call TRBJ2-3; TRBD1 agrees at 9 bases. With V trimmed by 1 base and J by 5 bases, 1 base remained unmatched. CDR1 and CDR2 (germline): LNHNV, YYDKDF (reference sequence). This CDR3 has 14 residues.

The CDR3 is CASRKQGEGEAFF. As DNA, the CDR3 is TGTGCCAGTAGGAAACAGGGGGAGGGTGAAGCTTTCTTT. The rearrangement links TRBV19 to TRBJ1-1; TRBD1 agrees at 8 bases. Trimming took 6 bases from V and 7 from J; bases not matched to a gene: 7. Per the germline V gene, CDR1 is LNHDA and CDR2 is SQIVND (reference sequence). The length of the CDR3 is 13 residues.

This chain uses TRBV6-5 with TRBJ1-1; D uncertain. The ends were cut back, 10 bases at V and 2 bases at J, with 20 bases in the middle. Germline loops: CDR1 MNHEY, CDR2 SVGAGI. There are 15 residues in the CDR3. The CDR3 loop is CATRFQEEKNTEAFF. The CDR3, as DNA: TGTGCCACCAGGTTCCAGGAAGAAAAAAACACTGAAGCTTTCTTT.

This clone was observed a few times. V is TRBV7-3 and J is TRBJ1-1, with unresolved D. The CDR3 extends over 13 amino acids. Germline V gives CDR1 SGHTA, CDR2 FQGTGA. V was pared by 5 bases and J by 5 bases, with 12 bases between. The DNA of the CDR3 is TGTGCCAGCAGCAAGACACCGAGAACTGAAGCTTTCTTT. Its translation is CASSKTPRTEAFF.

The rearrangement uses TRBV29-1 and TRBJ1-2; D remains unclear. CDR1 SQVTM and CDR2 ANQGSEA come from the germline V gene. CDR3 length: 14 amino acids. The V end was cut by 0 bases, the J end by 3 bases, with 11 bases between. CDR3 loop: CSVEDRLSHYGYTF. Here the CDR3 DNA reads TGCAGCGTTGAAGATAGACTGAGCCACTATGGCTACACCTTC.

The V and J genes are TRBV7-9 and TRBJ2-2, with a tentative D call TRBD1 (5 bases). Germline V lookup: CDR1 SEHNR, CDR2 FQNEAQ (reference sequence). V was cut by 10 bases and J by 3 bases, with 18 bases left in between. This CDR3 spans 15 amino acids. DNA for the CDR3: TGTGCCACCGCCCTTCAGGGTAGTGACACCGGGGAGCTGTTTTTT. Translated: CATALQGSDTGELFF.

V gene TRBV7-3 combines with J gene TRBJ1-1, with D possibly TRBD1 on 5 matching bases. CDR3 length: 16 amino acids. V lost 5 bases and J 3 bases, leaving 19 bases between the germline ends. CDR1 is SGHTA and CDR2 is FQGTGA in the germline V gene. The CDR3 DNA reads as TGTGCCAGCAGCCCCTCTGGGGGGGGTATGGACACTGAAGCTTTCTTT. It translates to CASSPSGGGMDTEAFF.

For this clone: The same CDR3 can be traced to other DNA sequences in this sample. The chain combines TRBV5-1 with TRBJ2-3; D gene ambiguous. This CDR3 region has 13 residues. With 4 bases removed from V and 2 bases from J, the gap between germline ends came to 8 bases. Germline V gives CDR1 SGHRS, CDR2 YFSETQ. The CDR3 DNA reads as TGCGCCAGCAGCCTGCGCGACACAGATACGCAGTATTTT. Translation gives CASSLRDTDTQYF.

This chain joins TRBV25-1 and TRBJ1-4; 7 bases are shared with TRBD1. The CDR3 has 15 residues. J was trimmed by 5 bases and V by 5 bases; bases with no gene match: 8. Germline CDR1 MGHDK, CDR2 SYGVNS. The CDR3 loop reads CASSKWTGGNEKLFF. CDR3 DNA: TGTGCCAGCAGTAAATGGACAGGCGGAAATGAAAAACTGTTTTTT.

The gene calls are TRBV5-1 and TRBJ2-3; 11 bases agree with TRBD2. With V trimmed by 5 bases and J by 2 bases, 1 base remained unmatched. CDR3 length: 14 residues. Looked up from germline, CDR1 is SGHRS and CDR2 is YFSETQ. As DNA, the CDR3 is TGCGCCAGCAGACTAGCGGGGGTCACAGATACGCAGTATTTT. It translates to CASRLAGVTDTQYF.

The chain joins TRBV7-9 to TRBJ2-4, with D possibly being TRBD2 (6 bases). V was pared by 4 bases and J by 0 bases, with 16 bases between. CDR1 and CDR2 from the germline V gene are SEHNR and FQNEAQ (reference sequence). This CDR3 has 17 residues. The CDR3 coding sequence is TGTGCCAGCAGCTCTCAGGACTACCTACTAGCCAAAAACATTCAGTACTTC. Protein product: CASSSQDYLLAKNIQYF.

This clone was observed a single time. V usage is TRBV28 and J usage is TRBJ1-1; D is undetermined. This CDR3 spans 13 amino acids. Germline CDR1 is MDHEN and CDR2 is SYDVKM. V dropped 6 bases and J dropped 5 bases, with 13 bases sitting between them. DNA for the CDR3: TGTGCCAGCAGGCCCCCGGGTAATACTGAAGCTTTCTTT. Its protein product is CASRPPGNTEAFF.

This clone came up once. The rearrangement joins TRBV9 to TRBJ1-1; a possible D gene is TRBD1 (6 bases). CDR1 SGDLS and CDR2 YYNGEE come from the germline V gene. The CDR3 is 15 residues long. The V end lost 4 bases, the J end lost 5 bases, and 18 bases lay between the germline ends. CDR3 residues: CASSLSNRAGTEAFF. CDR3 in DNA: TGTGCCAGCAGCCTCTCGAACAGGGCTGGGACTGAAGCTTTCTTT.

The CDR3, as DNA: TGTGCCAGCAGCGTACAGGGGGTCTGGGGGGGCTACACCTTC. Its translation: CASSVQGVWGGYTF. V is TRBV9 and J is TRBJ1-2; 7 nucleotides align to TRBD1. The trim removed 1 base at V and 8 bases at J, leaving 8 bases unmatched. The CDR3 consists of 14 residues. Germline V CDR1 and CDR2: SGDLS, YYNGEE. The full variable domain, with the rest looked up from reference TRBV9 and TRBJ1-2, is DSGVTQTPKHLITATGQRVTLRCSPRSGDLSVYWYQQSLDQGLQFLIQYYNGEERAKGNILERFSAQQFPDLHSELNLSSLELGDSALYFCASSVQGVWGGYTFGSGTRLTVV.

The rearrangement joins TRBV7-9 to TRBJ1-1, with a weak D call TRBD1 (5 bases). Germline lookup yields CDR1 SEHNR and CDR2 FQNEAQ (reference sequence). V lost 3 bases, J lost 1 base, and 12 bases lay in between. This CDR3 region has 15 residues. CDR3 sequence reads: CASSFGAGGNTEAFF. The CDR3 DNA sequence: TGTGCCAGCAGCTTTGGGGCCGGGGGGAACACTGAAGCTTTCTTT.

The DNA for the CDR3 is TGTGCCAGCAGCCACGGACAGCCGAACACCGGGGAGCTGTTTTTT. Translated: CASSHGQPNTGELFF. The rearrangement uses TRBV9 and TRBJ2-2, with D tentatively TRBD1 (6 bases). Trimming removed 4 bases from V and 0 bases from J, with 10 bases in between. Germline V CDR1 and CDR2: SGDLS, YYNGEE. There are 15 residues in the CDR3.